This entry features one T cell receptor beta chain sequence. The target antigen is unknown. Sequencing used immunoSEQ multiplex PCR; TCRdb keeps in-frame clones, though not all of them. The sample records some 32,000 clones, roughly 82% being singletons. For 10 days, around 100,000 sorted CD4+ cells grew with T cell-depleted PBMCs and CEF. These data come from a study of CD4 T cells in relation to SARS-CoV-2 and coronaviruses. The overall study: PBMCs were cultured with antigen for roughly 10 days before TCR beta sequencing. Median patient age was almost 40 years, spanning 21 to 72 years. Study observations and caveats: Crossreactivity was assessed only for spike protein, not other viral proteins.

Looked up from germline, CDR1 is MRHNA and CDR2 is SNTAGT. The CDR3 length is 14 residues. V was pared by 5 bases and J by 6 bases, with 7 bases of the junction left unmatched. Sequencing was done on a sample of memory CD4+ T cells from PBMCs, cultured in vitro. The chain recombines TRBV6-4 with TRBJ2-1; 7 positions agree with TRBD1. The sequence was obtained from an adult with COVID-19. CDR3 loop: CASSLNRGVNEQFF. In DNA, the CDR3 is TGTGCCAGCAGTTTAAACAGGGGAGTCAATGAGCAGTTCTTC.